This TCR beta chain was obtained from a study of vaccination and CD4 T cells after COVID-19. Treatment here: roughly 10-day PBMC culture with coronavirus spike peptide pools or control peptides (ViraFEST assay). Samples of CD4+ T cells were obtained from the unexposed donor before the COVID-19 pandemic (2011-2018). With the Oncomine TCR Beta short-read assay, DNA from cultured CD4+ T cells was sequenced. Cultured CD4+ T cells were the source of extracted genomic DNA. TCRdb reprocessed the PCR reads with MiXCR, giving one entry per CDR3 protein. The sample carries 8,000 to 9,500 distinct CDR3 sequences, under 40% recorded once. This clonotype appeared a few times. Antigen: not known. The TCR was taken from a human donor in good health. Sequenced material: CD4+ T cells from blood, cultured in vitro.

Here the CDR3 reads CASSRPGDTQYF. The CDR3 bases are TGTGCCAGCAGCCGACCTGGTGATACGCAGTATTTT. J is TRBJ2-3 and V is TRBV7-3; no firm D call. The length of the CDR3 is 12 residues. CDR1 SGHTA and CDR2 FQGTGA come from the germline V gene. V was pared by 5 bases and J by 6 bases, with 9 bases between.